This T cell receptor beta chain was sequenced in a study of blood T cell repertoires in COVID-19. Study-wide background: T cells, B-cell-depleted T cells, or PBMCs provided the cDNA or gDNA that served as material.

Original processing methods: Using reference gene primer amplification, nucleated cell counts were estimated. Sequencing was performed with immunoSEQ multiplex PCR; in TCRdb, only in-frame clones are kept and a portion is missing. V, J and clone size are taken as reported in that table, and D and trimming were inferred from the DNA itself. The sample yields roughly 250,000 clones, 65% to 85% seen once. The CDR3 is 14 amino acids. V was shortened by 3 bases and J by 10 bases, with 15 bases between the two germline ends. The V gene's germline CDR1 is MDHEN and CDR2 SYDVKM. Sequenced sample: peripheral blood. The origin of this receptor is a human donor in a cohort sampled during active COVID-19. The chain has TRBV28 and TRBJ2-2; D is uncertain. CDR3 amino acids: CASSFPSPLAELFF. The DNA of the CDR3 is TGTGCCAGCAGTTTCCCTAGTCCATTGGCGGAGCTGTTTTTT.